This entry lists 30 T cell receptor beta chains sequenced from one sample in a study of cytomegalovirus exposure and HLA in healthy donors. A multiplex PCR was run with 60 Vbeta primers and 13 Jbeta primers. Libraries were prepared by immunoSEQ multiplex PCR; TCRdb keeps only in-frame clonotypes and omits some of them. The repertoire includes about 160,000 clones, 82% of them detected once, and more than 0.9% sits in the top ten. Sequencing was done on a sample of PBMCs. The source is a girl aged 2 to 10 in good health and CMV-seropositive.

The rearrangement links TRBV2 to TRBJ2-5; 7 nucleotides agree with TRBD1. CDR1 is SNHLY and CDR2 is FYNNEI in the germline V gene. The CDR3 sequence is 15 residues long. The ends lost 2 bases at V and 7 bases at J; junction bases unmatched: 10. As DNA, the CDR3 is TGTGCCAGCAGTGAAAATTCCGGCAACAGGGGGACCCAGTACTTC. It encodes CASSENSGNRGTQYF.

A single count supports this clone. This rearrangement joins TRBV5-1 to TRBJ2-5; 8 bases align to TRBD2. V trimming: 4 bases; J trimming: 5 bases; junction bases outside the gene matches: 10. CDR1 is SGHRS, CDR2 YFSETQ, per germline. The CDR3 extends over 15 amino acids. CDR3 coding DNA: TGCGCCAGCAGCCCCCGGGAGGGCCATGTGGAGACCCAGTACTTC. Translated: CASSPREGHVETQYF.

V usage is TRBV5-1 and J usage is TRBJ2-7, with 9 positions matching TRBD2. Trimming cost V 4 bases and J 1 base; bases outside gene matches: 12. Germline CDR1 and CDR2: SGHRS and YFSETQ. The CDR3 has 17 residues. In DNA form, the CDR3 reads TGCGCCAGCAGCCCCCTGGGAGGCCTAGCGGGGTCCTACGAGCAGTACTTC. Its translation is CASSPLGGLAGSYEQYF. The whole variable domain, filled in from reference TRBV5-1 and TRBJ2-7, reads KAGVTQTPRYLIKTRGQQVTLSCSPISGHRSVSWYQQTPGQGLQFLFEYFSETQRNKGNFPGRFSGRQFSNSRSEMNVSTLELGDSALYLCASSPLGGLAGSYEQYFGPGTRLTVT.

The chain carries TRBV5-1 and TRBJ2-7, with TRBD2 matching over 8 bases. The CDR3 is 13 residues long. Unmatched junction bases numbered 6, after V lost 5 bases and J lost 5 bases. Germline V gene sequence: CDR1 SGHRS, CDR2 YFSETQ. This CDR3 reads CASRHGRVDEQYF. The CDR3 DNA sequence: TGCGCCAGCAGACACGGGAGGGTCGACGAGCAGTACTTC.

V gene TRBV14 combines with J gene TRBJ2-3, with a possible D match to TRBD2 (5 bases). The V gene lost 4 bases and the J gene lost 3 bases, with 8 bases spanning the gap. Germline V lookup: CDR1 SGHDN, CDR2 FVKESK. The CDR3 covers 13 residues. The CDR3 DNA reads as TGTGCCAGCAGCCGAAGAGGGACAGATACGCAGTATTTT. Translating it yields CASSRRGTDTQYF.

This clone was seen only once. The V gene is TRBV27, the J gene TRBJ2-7; D ambiguous. The CDR3 is 15 residues long. The germline gives CDR1 MNHEY, CDR2 SMNVEV (reference sequence). V was shortened by 5 bases and J by 0 bases, with 14 bases between the two germline ends. The CDR3 reads CASSLSKISSYEQYF. In DNA, the CDR3 is TGTGCCAGCAGTCTCTCCAAGATTAGCTCCTACGAGCAGTACTTC.

V and J are TRBV30 and TRBJ1-1; D is ambiguous. The CDR3 has 15 residues. The ends were cut back, 2 bases at V and 0 bases at J, with 13 bases in the middle. Germline V gene data show CDR1 as GTSNPN and CDR2 as SVGIG (reference sequence). CDR3 loop: CAWSPAGFLNTEAFF. In DNA, the CDR3 is TGTGCCTGGAGTCCTGCCGGGTTTTTGAACACTGAAGCTTTCTTT.

A few counts support this clone. CDR3 protein: CAWTSGISTDTQYF. CDR3 DNA: TGTGCCTGGACAAGCGGGATTTCAACAGATACGCAGTATTTT. The gene calls are TRBV30 and TRBJ2-3, with TRBD2 matching 7 bases. The CDR3 extends over 14 amino acids. The J segment lost 3 bases and the V segment lost 4 bases, leaving 7 bases of the junction unmatched. The germline gives CDR1 GTSNPN, CDR2 SVGIG (reference sequence). The variable domain in full, completed from reference TRBV30 and TRBJ2-3, reads SQTIHQWPATLVQPVGSPLSLECTVEGTSNPNLYWYRQAAGRGLQLLFYSVGIGQISSEVPQNLSASRPQDRQFILSSKKLLLSDSGFYLCAWTSGISTDTQYFGPGTRLTVL.

This sequence joins TRBV7-8 and TRBJ1-2; TRBD1 matches 8 bases. J was trimmed by 4 bases and V by 1 base; bases with no gene match: 11. CDR1 and CDR2 from the germline V gene are SGHVS and FQNEAQ. The CDR3 contains 17 residues. The CDR3 sequence: CASSLDRGIRKGYGYTF. Written as DNA, the CDR3 is TGTGCCAGCAGCTTAGACAGGGGGATAAGGAAGGGCTATGGCTACACCTTC.

The chain links TRBV2 to TRBJ2-5; TRBD1 matches at 7 bases. J lost 3 bases, V lost 4 bases, and 5 bases had no gene match. The CDR3 consists of 14 residues. Germline V CDR1 and CDR2: SNHLY, FYNNEI. This chain's CDR3 is CASSGQGTKETQYF. The CDR3 DNA sequence: TGTGCCAGCAGTGGACAGGGAACCAAAGAGACCCAGTACTTC.

The gene calls are TRBV5-6 and TRBJ2-7, with a tentative D call TRBD2 (5 bases). Trimming took off 1 base at V and 3 bases at J, with 11 bases between the two ends. The CDR3 totals 14 residues. CDR1 is SGHDT, CDR2 YYEEEE, per germline. The chain's CDR3 is CASSLMGARYEQYF. The CDR3 nucleotides are TGTGCCAGCAGCTTGATGGGAGCCCGCTACGAGCAGTACTTC.

This rearrangement joins TRBV29-1 to TRBJ2-3; 7 nucleotides line up with TRBD1. CDR3 length: 14 residues. V dropped 2 bases and J dropped 1; count of bases not matched to a gene: 3. CDR1 is SQVTM and CDR2 is ANQGSEA in the germline V gene. CDR3 amino acids: CSVETTGGTDTQYF. The CDR3 DNA sequence: TGCAGCGTTGAAACCACAGGGGGCACAGATACGCAGTATTTT.

This sequence joins TRBV5-1 and TRBJ2-3; 10 bases are a match to TRBD2. The CDR3 length is 15 residues. The ends lost 4 bases at V and 5 bases at J; junction bases unmatched: 7. Germline V CDR1 and CDR2: SGHRS, YFSETQ. DNA for the CDR3: TGCGCCAGCAGCCCCGGAGCGGGAGGGGAAGATACGCAGTATTTT. Its protein is CASSPGAGGEDTQYF.

V and J are TRBV5-8 and TRBJ2-7; D possibly corresponds to TRBD1 (6 bases). Germline loops: CDR1 SGHTS, CDR2 YDEGEE. Trimming removed 0 bases at V and 4 bases at J, with 14 bases between. This CDR3 is 15 amino acids long. The CDR3 bases are TGTGCCAGCAGCTTGGATGGGGGCCGGCTTTACGAGCAGTACTTC. This encodes CASSLDGGRLYEQYF.

This chain uses TRBV4-1 with TRBJ2-3; D is perhaps TRBD2 (6 bases). This CDR3 spans 18 amino acids. The ends were cut back, 6 bases at V and 4 bases at J, with 26 bases in the middle. Germline CDR1 reads MGHRA; CDR2 reads YSYEKL. CDR3 DNA sequence: TGCGCCAGCAGTCACCCTACGGCTACTAGCCTAATTTCAGATACGCAGTATTTT. Translating it yields CASSHPTATSLISDTQYF.

The V call is TRBV30, the J call TRBJ2-1, with 7 bases aligning to TRBD2. The CDR3 runs 14 residues. The J segment lost 2 bases and the V segment lost 5 bases, leaving 6 bases of the junction unmatched. CDR1 and CDR2 (germline): GTSNPN, SVGIG (reference sequence). CDR3 DNA sequence: TGTGCCTGGGTAGCGGGCGGGGCCTACAATGAGCAGTTCTTC. Amino acids: CAWVAGGAYNEQFF.

The V and J genes are TRBV27 and TRBJ2-7; D may be TRBD1 (6 bases). The ends were cut back, 6 bases at V and 7 bases at J, with 22 bases in the middle. CDR1 and CDR2 (germline): MNHEY, SMNVEV (reference sequence). The CDR3 totals 15 residues. CDR3 protein: CASRPLLQGRGEQYF. The CDR3 bases are TGTGCCAGCAGGCCACTTCTCCAGGGAAGGGGGGAGCAGTACTTC.

The chain is built from TRBV25-1 and TRBJ1-2, with a possible D match to TRBD1 (5 bases). Germline CDR1 MGHDK, CDR2 SYGVNS. Trimming shortened V by 3 bases and J by 4 bases, and 9 bases separated the two germline ends. The length of the CDR3 is 13 residues. The CDR3 protein is CASSDVGLYGYTF. CDR3 nucleotides: TGTGCCAGCAGTGACGTGGGGCTCTATGGCTACACCTTC.

The CDR3 here is CASRSRLAGMGEQFF. The CDR3 coding sequence is TGTGCCAGCAGATCTCGACTAGCCGGTATGGGTGAGCAGTTCTTC. The chain couples TRBV28 to TRBJ2-1, with 7 positions matching TRBD2. The CDR3 length is 15 residues. Germline assignment: CDR1 MDHEN and CDR2 SYDVKM. V dropped 6 bases and J dropped 9; count of bases not matched to a gene: 14.

This chain joins TRBV2 and TRBJ2-2; D not resolved. CDR1 SNHLY and CDR2 FYNNEI come from the germline V gene. With 6 bases removed from V and 4 bases from J, the gap between germline ends came to 12 bases. This CDR3 is 14 amino acids long. The CDR3 nucleotides are TGTGCCAGCAGCAATGGGCCATCCACCGGGGAGCTGTTTTTT. This codes for CASSNGPSTGELFF.

Comments on this clone: Additional DNA sequences in this sample encode the identical CDR3. This sequence joins TRBV5-1 and TRBJ1-1; perhaps TRBD1 as D (6 bases). The CDR3 is 13 amino acids. CDR1 and CDR2 (germline): SGHRS, YFSETQ. V lost 2 bases, J lost 4 bases, and 9 bases lay in between. CDR3 protein: CASSLGGGTEAFF. The CDR3 coding sequence is TGCGCCAGCAGCTTAGGGGGGGGCACTGAAGCTTTCTTT.

This clone was detected only a few times. J is TRBJ1-3 and V is TRBV5-1; a possible D gene is TRBD1 (5 bases). V was cut by 1 base and J by 1 base, with 9 bases left in between. The CDR3 has 15 residues. In germline, CDR1 is SGHRS, CDR2 YFSETQ. The CDR3 sequence: CASSLRQSSGNTIYF. The CDR3 coding sequence is TGCGCCAGCAGCTTGAGACAGTCGTCTGGAAACACCATATATTTT.

The chain combines TRBV13 with TRBJ1-2; TRBD1 is a possible D gene (5 bases). Germline values: CDR1 PRHDT, CDR2 FYEKMQ (reference sequence). CDR3 length: 13 residues. The V end was cut by 4 bases, the J end by 5 bases, with 11 bases between. In DNA form, the CDR3 reads TGTGCCAGCAGCTCCCGGACATCGTATGGCTACACCTTC. Protein: CASSSRTSYGYTF.

The rearrangement links TRBV7-9 to TRBJ2-2, with 9 bases aligning to TRBD1. V was pared by 5 bases and J by 6 bases, with 7 bases of the junction left unmatched. Germline V gene data show CDR1 as SEHNR and CDR2 as FQNEAQ (reference sequence). The CDR3 is 15 amino acids. This chain's CDR3 is CASSRDRARAGELFF. CDR3 bases: TGTGCCAGCAGCCGGGACAGGGCGAGAGCCGGGGAGCTGTTTTTT. Together with reference TRBV7-9 and TRBJ2-2, the CDR3 gives the full variable domain: DTGVSQNPRHKITKRGQNVTFRCDPISEHNRLYWYRQTLGQGPEFLTYFQNEAQLEKSRLLSDRFSAERPKGSFSTLEIQRTEQGDSAMYLCASSRDRARAGELFFGEGSRLTVL.

The V call is TRBV5-1, the J call TRBJ2-7; the match to TRBD1 covers 8 bases. The ends lost 0 bases at V and 2 bases at J; junction bases unmatched: 7. The CDR3 has 16 residues. CDR1 is SGHRS and CDR2 is YFSETQ in the germline V gene. The CDR3 DNA reads TGCGCCAGCAGCTTGGGACAGGGGAGATTTACCTACGAGCAGTACTTC. This sequence encodes CASSLGQGRFTYEQYF.

The chain employs TRBV19 and TRBJ2-2, with 10 nucleotides matching TRBD1. J was trimmed by 2 bases and V by 6 bases; bases with no gene match: 6. The CDR3 has 16 amino acids. Germline CDR1 reads LNHDA; CDR2 reads SQIVND (reference sequence). The DNA of the CDR3 is TGTGCCAGTAGCCCTCAGACAGGGGGCAACACCGGGGAGCTGTTTTTT. It encodes CASSPQTGGNTGELFF.

The rearrangement links TRBV15 to TRBJ1-2; D may be TRBD1 (6 bases). Germline CDR1 reads LNHNV; CDR2 reads YYDKDF (reference sequence). The CDR3 runs 15 residues. V was clipped by 4 bases and J by 8 bases, with 20 bases between them. This CDR3 reads CATSTRSSRGEGYTF. CDR3 nucleotide sequence: TGTGCCACCAGCACAAGGAGCTCCAGGGGAGAGGGCTACACCTTC. Using reference TRBV15 and TRBJ1-2 for the parts outside the CDR3, the full variable domain is DAMVIQNPRYQVTQFGKPVTLSCSQTLNHNVMYWYQQKSSQAPKLLFHYYDKDFNNEADTPDNFQSRRPNTSFCFLDIRSPGLGDTAMYLCATSTRSSRGEGYTFGSGTRLTVV.

This clone has just a few counts. The chain links TRBV29-1 to TRBJ2-5, with a possible D match to TRBD2 (7 bases). CDR3 length equals 12 residues. The germline gives CDR1 SQVTM, CDR2 ANQGSEA. CDR3 in DNA: TGCAGTATGGGGGGGCCTGGTGAGACCCAGTACTTC. Protein product: CSMGGPGETQYF. The variable domain in full, with the rest retrieved from reference TRBV29-1 and TRBJ2-5, is SAVISQKPSRDICQRGTSLTIQCQVDSQVTMMFWYRQQPGQSLTLIATANQGSEATYESGFVIDKFPISRPNLTFSTLTVSNMSPEDSSIYLCSMGGPGETQYFGPGTRLLVL.

With regard to this clone: One end of the junction varies from germline; a read error may be responsible. The chain employs TRBV6-1 and TRBJ2-5, with 8 bases aligning to TRBD2. The J call could be wrong; TRBJ2-7 is a better fit for the DNA end. The germline V gene has CDR1 MNHNS and CDR2 SASEGT. The CDR3 consists of 14 residues. As DNA, the CDR3 is TGTGCCAGCAATGAAGGGACTAGGGCCTACGAGCAGTACTTC. This sequence encodes CASNEGTRAYEQYF.

The chain couples TRBV7-2 to TRBJ2-2; a weak D match, TRBD1 (5 bases). Trimming removed 2 bases at V and 5 bases at J, with 9 bases between. The germline CDR1 and CDR2 sequences are SGHTA and FQGNSA. The CDR3 covers 14 residues. The CDR3 sequence: CASSLPQGTGELFF. The CDR3 DNA reads as TGTGCCAGCAGCTTACCGCAGGGTACCGGGGAGCTGTTTTTT. The full variable domain, completed using reference TRBV7-2 and TRBJ2-2, is GAGVSQSPSNKVTEKGKDVELRCDPISGHTALYWYRQSLGQGLEFLIYFQGNSAPDKSGLPSDRFSAERTGGSVSTLTIQRTQQEDSAVYLCASSLPQGTGELFFGEGSRLTVL.